The rows below give T cell receptor beta chains drawn from one sample of a study of identifying expanded T cells in peripheral blood. The data were produced by immunoSEQ multiplex PCR, yet TCRdb's version contains in-frame clones alone and is incomplete. The sample holds under 95,000 clones; approximately 90% are singletons and the top ten take roughly 3.1%. Sequencing used blood. These receptors originate from a person aged 18-70 years in good health. The CDR3 runs from the conserved cysteine through the conserved F or W. The D gene is left open where the match is weak. Clone size is not always given. Where it is, it says once, few, many or a class for expanded clones.

clone_size	d_call	v_call	j_call	cdr3_nt	cdr3_aa
NA	TRBD1	TRBV6-5	TRBJ1-3	TGTGCCAGCAGTTACGGGACAGGGCTAAGAAACACCATATATTTT	CASSYGTGLRNTIYF
NA	TRBD1	TRBV9	TRBJ1-2	TGTGCCAGCAGCCCCGGGGGACAGGGGGCGATCTATGGCTACACCTTC	CASSPGGQGAIYGYTF
NA	TRBD2	TRBV4-1	TRBJ2-1	TGCGCCAGCAGCCCAAGAAGCCTAGCGGGGGCGTACAATGAGCAGTTCTTC	CASSPRSLAGAYNEQFF
NA	NA	TRBV6-6	TRBJ1-2	TGTGCCAGCAGTCCCAAGGGCGACTATGGCTACACCTTC	CASSPKGDYGYTF
NA	NA	TRBV6-1	TRBJ2-3	TGTGCCAGCAGCAGAGAGAGGGGCACAGATACGCAGTATTTT	CASSRERGTDTQYF
NA	NA	TRBV30	TRBJ1-5	TGTGCCTGGAGTCGCGGAGGGGTAGGCAATCAGCCCCAGCATTTT	CAWSRGGVGNQPQHF
NA	NA	TRBV7-2	TRBJ1-5	TGTGCCAGCAGCCGACAGGACAATCAGCCCCAGCATTTT	CASSRQDNQPQHF
NA	TRBD1	TRBV7-9	TRBJ1-2	TGTGCCAGCAGCGCGACAGGGGTTGATTCGGGCTACACCTTC	CASSATGVDSGYTF
NA	NA	TRBV5-5	TRBJ2-5	TGTGCCAGCAGCTTTGGTGGGGGAGGAGAGACCCAGTACTTC	CASSFGGGGETQYF
medium-sized	NA	TRBV5-4	TRBJ2-4	TGTGCCAGCAGCGCCGGGACTGAAAACATTCAGTACTTC	CASSAGTENIQYF
NA	TRBD1	TRBV5-4	TRBJ2-1	TGTGCCAGCGAGCGGTTCGAGACAGGGGTCCATGAGCAGTTCTTC	CASERFETGVHEQFF
NA	NA	TRBV9	TRBJ1-2	TGTGCCAGCAGCGACTCAGCAAGGGGCTATGGCTACACCTTC	CASSDSARGYGYTF
NA	NA	TRBV9	TRBJ1-6	TGTGCCAGCAGCGGGGGACCGTTCGGGAATTCACCCCTCCACTTT	CASSGGPFGNSPLHF
NA	TRBD1	TRBV19	TRBJ2-3	TGTGCCAGTCGGGACAGGCATACGCAGTATTTT	CASRDRHTQYF
NA	TRBD1	TRBV11-3	TRBJ2-7	TGTGCCAGCAGCATAAGACAGGGGTTGAGGCAGTACTTC	CASSIRQGLRQYF
NA	NA	TRBV4-3	TRBJ2-5	TGCGCCAGCAGCCAAGCGATCGGCCGCTGGGAGACCCAGTACTTC	CASSQAIGRWETQYF
NA	NA	TRBV5-1	TRBJ2-5	TGCGCCAGCAGCTCGCTGCCGGAAGAGACCCAGTACTTC	CASSSLPEETQYF
NA	NA	TRBV9	TRBJ1-2	TGTGCCAGCAGCGTAGAGTCAGATAACTATGGCTACACCTTC	CASSVESDNYGYTF
NA	NA	TRBV7-3	TRBJ2-3	TGTGCCAGCAGCTTCAGAGGGTTAGGAGATACGCAGTATTTT	CASSFRGLGDTQYF
once	NA	TRBV9	TRBJ2-1	TGTGCCAGCAGCAAAGTGGGGCATGAGCAGTTCTTC	CASSKVGHEQFF
NA	NA	TRBV4-1	TRBJ1-1	TGCGCCAGCAGCCAAGCCCCGGGGATGAACACTGAAGCTTTCTTT	CASSQAPGMNTEAFF
NA	TRBD2	TRBV7-9	TRBJ2-1	TGTGCCAGCAGCTCCTCGGCGGGAGCCCACCAGTTCTTC	CASSSSAGAHQFF
NA	NA	TRBV7-2	TRBJ2-2	TGTGCCAGCAGCTTAGTAAGAATCGCGAACACCGGGGAGCTGTTTTTT	CASSLVRIANTGELFF
NA	NA	TRBV5-1	TRBJ2-1	TGCGCCAGCAGCTTTGGAACTGAATACAATGAGCAGTTCTTC	CASSFGTEYNEQFF
NA	NA	TRBV7-9	TRBJ2-3	TGTGCCAGCTCGGCGGATACGCAGTATTTT	CASSADTQYF
NA	NA	TRBV6-1	TRBJ2-7	TGTGCCAGCAGTGGTTACGAGCAGTACTTC	CASSGYEQYF
once	NA	TRBV5-6	TRBJ1-6	TGTGCCAGCAGTCGGGGGGAGGGCGGGTCACCCCTCCACTTT	CASSRGEGGSPLHF
NA	NA	TRBV28	TRBJ1-2	TGTGCCAGCAGTACCCGACCAATCCCCCTTTATGGCTACACCTTC	CASSTRPIPLYGYTF
NA	NA	TRBV6-1	TRBJ2-7	TGTGCCAGCAGTGCCACCGGGAACTCCTACGAGCAGTACTTC	CASSATGNSYEQYF
NA	NA	TRBV2	TRBJ2-3	TGTGCCAGCAAGCGGAAGGGGGGCACAGATACGCAGTATTTT	CASKRKGGTDTQYF
NA	TRBD2	TRBV5-4	TRBJ2-7	TGTGCCAGCAGCTCCGGACTAGCGGAGGTCTACGAGCAGTACTTC	CASSSGLAEVYEQYF
NA	NA	TRBV19	TRBJ1-3	TGTGCCAGTAGTCAACGTGGAGGGTCAGGAAACACCATATATTTT	CASSQRGGSGNTIYF
NA	TRBD1	TRBV6-1	TRBJ1-2	TGTGCCAGCAAGGACAGGACGGCCCATCTCTATGGCTACACCTTC	CASKDRTAHLYGYTF
NA	NA	TRBV6-5	TRBJ2-4	TGTGCCAGCAGTTACTCGATGGCAAGAGCCAAAAACATTCAGTACTTC	CASSYSMARAKNIQYF
NA	TRBD1	TRBV2	TRBJ2-7	TGTGCCAGCACCCGGGGACAGTCCTACGAGCAGTACTTC	CASTRGQSYEQYF
NA	TRBD2	TRBV18	TRBJ2-2	TGTGCCAGCTCACCTCCTAGCGGGGGGGCTCTTTTCACCGGGGAGCTGTTTTTT	CASSPPSGGALFTGELFF
NA	NA	TRBV6-6	TRBJ1-1	TGTGCCAGCAGTTACTCGGGGGGGAACACTGAAGCTTTCTTT	CASSYSGGNTEAFF
once	NA	TRBV4-3	TRBJ1-2	TGCGCCAGCAGCCAAGTAGGAGGACAGAGCTACACCTTC	CASSQVGGQSYTF
NA	NA	TRBV14	TRBJ2-3	TGTGCCAGCAGCCAAGGGAAGTTCTCTAGCACAGATACGCAGTATTTT	CASSQGKFSSTDTQYF
NA	NA	TRBV2	TRBJ2-7	TGTGCCAGCAGTGCGACTGGCTACGAGCAGTACTTC	CASSATGYEQYF
NA	TRBD2	TRBV4-3	TRBJ2-2	TGCGCCAGCAGCTTACGGGGGGACACCGGGGAGCTGTTTTTT	CASSLRGDTGELFF
NA	NA	TRBV11-3	TRBJ2-1	TGTGCCAGCAGCTTAGGGCTTCCCGAAACCTACAATGAGCAGTTCTTC	CASSLGLPETYNEQFF
NA	NA	TRBV11-2	TRBJ2-1	TGTGCCAGCAGTTACCTAGCGAGCTCCTACAATGAGCAGTTCTTC	CASSYLASSYNEQFF
NA	TRBD1	TRBV19	TRBJ2-7	TGTGCCAGTAGTCCTACAGGGGGAGGCTCCTACGAGCAGTACTTC	CASSPTGGGSYEQYF